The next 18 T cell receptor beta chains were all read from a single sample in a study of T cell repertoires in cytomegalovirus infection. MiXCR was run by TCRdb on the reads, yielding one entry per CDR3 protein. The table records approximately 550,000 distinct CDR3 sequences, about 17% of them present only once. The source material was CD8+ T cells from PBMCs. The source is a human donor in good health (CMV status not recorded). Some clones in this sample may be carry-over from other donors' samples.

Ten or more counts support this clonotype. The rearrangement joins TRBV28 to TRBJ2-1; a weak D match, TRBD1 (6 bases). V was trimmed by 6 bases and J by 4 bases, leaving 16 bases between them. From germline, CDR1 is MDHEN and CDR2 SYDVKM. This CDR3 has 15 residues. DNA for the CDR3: TGTGCCAGCAGGTTGACAGGTTATCATTACAATGAGCAGTTCTTC. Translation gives CASRLTGYHYNEQFF. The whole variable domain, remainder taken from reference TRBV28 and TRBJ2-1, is DVKVTQSSRYLVKRTGEKVFLECVQDMDHENMFWYRQDPGLGLRLIYFSYDVKMKEKGDIPEGYSVSREKKERFSLILESASTNQTSMYLCASRLTGYHYNEQFFGPGTRLTVL.

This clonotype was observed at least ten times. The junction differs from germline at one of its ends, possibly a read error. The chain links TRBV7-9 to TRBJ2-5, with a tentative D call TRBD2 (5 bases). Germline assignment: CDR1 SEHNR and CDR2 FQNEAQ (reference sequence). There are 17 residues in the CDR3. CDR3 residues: CASSPLNGVQYQETQYF. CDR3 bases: TGTGCCAGCAGCCCCCTCAACGGGGTACAGTACCAGGAGACCCAGTACTTC.

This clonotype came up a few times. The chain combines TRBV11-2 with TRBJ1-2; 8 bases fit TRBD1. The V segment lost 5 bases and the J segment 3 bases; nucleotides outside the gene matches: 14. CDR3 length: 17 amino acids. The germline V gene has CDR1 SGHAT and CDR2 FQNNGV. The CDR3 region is CASSDGDRRPNYYGYTF. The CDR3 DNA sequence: TGTGCCAGCAGCGACGGGGACAGGAGGCCTAACTACTATGGCTACACCTTC.

CDR3 loop: CASSVAGGLTDTQYF. For the CDR3, the DNA is TGTGCCAGCAGCGTAGCGGGGGGACTTACAGATACGCAGTATTTT. The chain couples TRBV9 to TRBJ2-3; 7 nucleotides match TRBD2. This CDR3 is built from 15 residues. The ends lost 0 bases at V and 3 bases at J; junction bases unmatched: 4. Per germline, CDR1 SGDLS and CDR2 YYNGEE.

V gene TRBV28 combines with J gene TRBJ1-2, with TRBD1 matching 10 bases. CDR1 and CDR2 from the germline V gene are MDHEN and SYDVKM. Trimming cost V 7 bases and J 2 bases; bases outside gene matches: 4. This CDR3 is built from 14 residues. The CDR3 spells CASIGTGENYGYTF. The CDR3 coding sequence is TGTGCCAGCATCGGGACAGGGGAAAACTATGGCTACACCTTC.

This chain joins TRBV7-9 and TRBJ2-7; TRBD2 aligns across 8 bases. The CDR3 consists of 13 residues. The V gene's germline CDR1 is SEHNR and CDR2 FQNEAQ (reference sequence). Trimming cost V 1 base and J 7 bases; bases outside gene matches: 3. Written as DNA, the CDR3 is TGTGCCAGCAGCTTAGGGGGGACTAGTGAGCAGTACTTC. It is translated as CASSLGGTSEQYF.

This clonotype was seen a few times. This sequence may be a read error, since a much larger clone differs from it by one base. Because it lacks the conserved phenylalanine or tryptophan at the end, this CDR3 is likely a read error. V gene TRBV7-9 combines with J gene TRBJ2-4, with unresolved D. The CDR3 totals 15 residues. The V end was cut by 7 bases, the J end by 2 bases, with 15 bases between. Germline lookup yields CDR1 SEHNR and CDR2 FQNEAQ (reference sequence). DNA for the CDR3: TGTGCCAGCACTGGGCCTCCCTTTACCAAAAACATTCAGTACTTA. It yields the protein CASTGPPFTKNIQYL.

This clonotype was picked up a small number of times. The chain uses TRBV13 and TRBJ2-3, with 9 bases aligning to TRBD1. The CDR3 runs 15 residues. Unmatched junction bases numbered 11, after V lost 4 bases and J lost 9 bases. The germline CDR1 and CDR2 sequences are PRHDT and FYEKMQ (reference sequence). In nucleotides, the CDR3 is TGTGCCAGCAGCTCTGGGACAGGGCGAAGTTGGACGCAGTATTTT. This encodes CASSSGTGRSWTQYF.

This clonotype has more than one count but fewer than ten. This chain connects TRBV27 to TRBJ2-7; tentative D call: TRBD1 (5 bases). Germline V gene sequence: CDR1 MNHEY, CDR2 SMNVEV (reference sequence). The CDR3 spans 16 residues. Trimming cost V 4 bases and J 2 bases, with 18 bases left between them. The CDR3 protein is CASSSRQSGPPYEQYF. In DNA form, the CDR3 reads TGTGCCAGCAGTTCGCGACAGAGTGGGCCTCCCTACGAGCAGTACTTC.

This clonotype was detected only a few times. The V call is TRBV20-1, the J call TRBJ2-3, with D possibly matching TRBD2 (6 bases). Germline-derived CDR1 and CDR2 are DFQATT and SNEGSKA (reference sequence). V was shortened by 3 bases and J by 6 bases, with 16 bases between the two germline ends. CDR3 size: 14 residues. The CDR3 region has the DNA TGCAGTGCTAGGAGTTGGGAGGCCACGGATACGCAGTATTTT. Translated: CSARSWEATDTQYF.

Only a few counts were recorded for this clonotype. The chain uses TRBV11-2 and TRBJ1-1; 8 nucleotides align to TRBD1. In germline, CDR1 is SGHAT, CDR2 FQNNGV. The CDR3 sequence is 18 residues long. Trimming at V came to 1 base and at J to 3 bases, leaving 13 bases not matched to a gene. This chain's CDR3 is CASSLVVGGQERYTEAFF. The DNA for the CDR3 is TGTGCCAGCAGCTTAGTAGTGGGGGGACAGGAGAGATACACTGAAGCTTTCTTT.

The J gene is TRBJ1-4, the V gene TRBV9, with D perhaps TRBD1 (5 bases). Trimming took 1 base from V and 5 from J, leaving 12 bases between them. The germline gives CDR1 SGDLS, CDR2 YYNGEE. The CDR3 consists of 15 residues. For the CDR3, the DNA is TGTGCCAGCAGCGTATCACTCCGGGGCAATGAAAAACTGTTTTTT. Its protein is CASSVSLRGNEKLFF.

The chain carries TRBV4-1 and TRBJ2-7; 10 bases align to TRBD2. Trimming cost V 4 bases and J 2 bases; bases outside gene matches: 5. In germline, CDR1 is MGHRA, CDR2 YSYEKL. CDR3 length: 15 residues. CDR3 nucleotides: TGCGCCAGCAGCCTCAAGCTAGCGGGGGCCTACGAGCAGTACTTC. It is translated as CASSLKLAGAYEQYF.

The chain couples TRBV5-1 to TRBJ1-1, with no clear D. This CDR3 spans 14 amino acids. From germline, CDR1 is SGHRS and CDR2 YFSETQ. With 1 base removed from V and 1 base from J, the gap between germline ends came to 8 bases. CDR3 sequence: CASSLMRGNTEAFF. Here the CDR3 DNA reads TGCGCCAGCAGCTTGATGAGAGGGAACACTGAAGCTTTCTTT.

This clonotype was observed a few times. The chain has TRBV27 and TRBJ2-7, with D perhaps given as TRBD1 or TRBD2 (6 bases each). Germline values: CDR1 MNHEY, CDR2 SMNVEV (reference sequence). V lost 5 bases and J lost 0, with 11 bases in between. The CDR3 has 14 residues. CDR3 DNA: TGTGCCAGCAGTCGGAGGGGGTTCTCCTACGAGCAGTACTTC. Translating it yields CASSRRGFSYEQYF.

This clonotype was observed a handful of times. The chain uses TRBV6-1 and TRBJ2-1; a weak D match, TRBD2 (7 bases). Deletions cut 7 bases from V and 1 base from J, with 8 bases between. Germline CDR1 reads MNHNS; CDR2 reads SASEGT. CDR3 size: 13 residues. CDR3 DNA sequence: TGTGCCAGCAAGGGGGGGTCCTACAATGAGCAGTTCTTC. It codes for CASKGGSYNEQFF.

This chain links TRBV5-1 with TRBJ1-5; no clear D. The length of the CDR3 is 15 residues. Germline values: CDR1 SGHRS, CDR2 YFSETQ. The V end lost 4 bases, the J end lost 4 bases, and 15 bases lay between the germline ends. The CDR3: CASSPSGGVNQPQHF. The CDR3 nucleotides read TGCGCCAGCAGCCCCTCCGGAGGAGTAAATCAGCCCCAGCATTTT.

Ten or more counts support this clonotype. CDR3 region: CASGLATGSDGYTF. In nucleotides, the CDR3 is TGTGCTAGTGGTTTAGCCACAGGGTCGGATGGCTACACCTTC. V is TRBV12-5 and J is TRBJ1-2; TRBD1 is a possible D gene (6 bases). Germline V gene lookup returns CDR1 LGHNT and CDR2 FRNRAP. Trimming removed 3 bases at V and 6 bases at J, with 14 bases between. This CDR3 region has 14 residues.